These 7 T cell receptor beta chains came from one sample sequenced in a study of CXCR3-negative and CXCR3-positive naive CD8 T cells. cDNA libraries for TRB were generated by 5' RACE incorporating UMI labels. TCRdb reprocessed the 5' RACE reads, with one entry per CDR3 protein and no DNA. The sample shows nearly 45,000 distinct CDR3 sequences, and approximately 15% sits with its ten largest clones. The sample taken for sequencing was memory CD8+ T cells from blood. These receptors all stem from a human donor in good health. Some clones in this sample may be carry-over from other donors' samples.

V is TRBV18 and J is TRBJ1-2. Germline V gives CDR1 KGHSH, CDR2 LQKENI. CDR3 length equals 12 residues. CDR3 amino acids: CASSPIGGGYTF.

The CDR3 protein is CSVVLQGYNYGYTF. V is TRBV29-1 and J is TRBJ1-2; TCRdb picks TRBD1, but there is no DNA to check that call. Germline V lookup: CDR1 SQVTM, CDR2 ANQGSEA. The CDR3 has 14 amino acids.

The chain joins TRBV29-1 to TRBJ2-5; TCRdb selects TRBD2, and the lack of DNA leaves this call unchecked. The CDR3 has 11 residues. Germline V CDR1 and CDR2: SQVTM, ANQGSEA. The CDR3 sequence is CSVVGDGTQYF.

The chain recombines TRBV7-2 with TRBJ1-1. This CDR3 has 11 residues. Looked up from germline, CDR1 is SGHTA and CDR2 is FQGNSA. CDR3 residues: CASSPTTEAFF.

The V and J genes are TRBV6-6 and TRBJ2-7; with no DNA, the TCRdb D assignment of TRBD1 cannot be verified. CDR3 length equals 17 residues. Germline V gene lookup returns CDR1 MNHNY and CDR2 SVGAGI (reference sequence). Here the CDR3 reads CASSYSDSALRGYEQYF.

This chain connects TRBV4-3 to TRBJ2-7; the D call from TCRdb, TRBD1, cannot be confirmed without DNA. The CDR3 totals 15 residues. Germline CDR1 is LGHNA and CDR2 is YSLEER. The CDR3 protein is CASSRLRETIYEQYF.

The chain is built from TRBV6-2 or TRBV6-3 and TRBJ2-7; TCRdb gives TRBD1 as the D gene, but with no DNA this cannot be confirmed. CDR3 length: 14 residues. The germline V gene has CDR1 MNHEY and CDR2 SVGEGT. The CDR3 spells CASSYPGFAYEQYF.